This is a list of T cell receptor beta chains from one sample in a study of shared clonotypes between healthy human individuals. Method: immunoSEQ multiplex PCR; TCRdb's copy keeps in-frame clones and lacks some. Altogether about 1.5 million clones are present, approximately 97% being singletons, with the ten largest covering approximately 1.2%. The specimen was naive CD4+ T cells sorted from blood. Every receptor here comes from a man aged 25-45 years in good health. Each CDR3 is given with its conserved first and last residue.

V gene: TRBV10-1
J gene: TRBJ2-1
CDR3 protein: CASSEPGGSLKFF

V gene: TRBV11-2
J gene: TRBJ2-3
CDR3 protein: CASSPPPGGSADTQYF

V gene: TRBV27
J gene: TRBJ1-5
CDR3 protein: CASSLLGLGQPQHF

V gene: TRBV6-1
J gene: TRBJ2-7
CDR3 protein: CASSEAAFSYEQYF

V gene: TRBV10-1
J gene: TRBJ2-3
CDR3 protein: CASSESGGLRGTDTQYF

V gene: TRBV5-6
J gene: TRBJ2-2
CDR3 protein: CASTQKLTWRSGELFF

V gene: TRBV18
J gene: TRBJ1-1
CDR3 protein: CASSLGASEYTEAFF

V gene: TRBV25-1
J gene: TRBJ2-1
CDR3 protein: CASSPHPSNEQFF

V gene: TRBV15
J gene: TRBJ2-1
CDR3 protein: CATSGKDLGEQFF

V gene: TRBV28
J gene: TRBJ2-3
CDR3 protein: CASSQRGTDTQYF

V gene: TRBV14
J gene: TRBJ2-1
CDR3 protein: CASSPRGSGNNEQFF

V gene: TRBV27
J gene: TRBJ2-2
CDR3 protein: CASSLHSLLNTGELFF

V gene: TRBV5-5
J gene: TRBJ2-3
CDR3 protein: CASSLVGGDTDTQYF

V gene: TRBV19
J gene: TRBJ1-5
CDR3 protein: CASSTTGGVGQPQHF

V gene: TRBV28
J gene: TRBJ2-5
CDR3 protein: CASTHRDRRFVGRETQYF

V gene: TRBV28
J gene: TRBJ1-3
CDR3 protein: CASRLSTGWSGNTIYF

V gene: TRBV5-1
J gene: TRBJ1-1
CDR3 protein: CASSADRGTEAFF

V gene: TRBV7-9
J gene: TRBJ1-1
CDR3 protein: CASNQGTNTEAFF

V gene: TRBV6-5
J gene: TRBJ2-7
CDR3 protein: CASTSPDRYATQQYF

V gene: TRBV11-2
J gene: TRBJ2-7
CDR3 protein: CASSLRTPPYEQYF

V gene: TRBV7-8
J gene: TRBJ2-5
CDR3 protein: CASSTSLAQYF

V gene: TRBV5-1
J gene: TRBJ2-2
CDR3 protein: CASSLGRGVWTGELFF